Reported below is one TCR beta chain. This clonotype occurred many times. Its binding antigen is unknown. No per-base quality is available; no much larger clone lies one base away. Unsorted PBMC libraries were generated from 2 million PBMCs stored in RNAlater at -80 °C until RNA extraction. The multiple sclerosis patients were enrolled in a US clinical protocol that used magnetic resonance imaging to evaluate disease progression. Peripheral blood was subjected to Ficoll-Hypaque density gradient centrifugation to isolate PBMCs, which were then cryopreserved in liquid nitrogen. Taken from the germline V gene (reference sequence), the CDR1 and CDR2 loops are DFQATT and SNEGSKA. The CDR3, from cysteine to phenylalanine, totals 14 residues. Left in the record is the CDR3 DNA by itself, 42 bases read in frame from the first base. The V end gives up 1 base and the J end 2 bases, leaving 2 bases in the junction not matched to a gene.

This record comes from a study of neurological immune-mediated disorders (dated by TCRdb to about 2019). Study-level background: Among the roughly 35 multiple sclerosis patients, relapsing-remitting MS accounted for around 30 and secondary progressive MS accounted for 3. Using UMI-based sequencing, the study compared peripheral blood TCR-beta repertoires from patients with HTLV-I-associated myelopathy (HAM/TSP), patients with multiple sclerosis, and healthy controls. Longitudinal samples, technical triplicates and paired sorted CD4+ and CD8+ T-cell subsets, alongside PBMC samples, were included among the roughly 110 TCR-beta libraries. Of the 70 or so subjects in the cohort, roughly 14 were HAM/TSP patients, around 35 were multiple sclerosis patients, and about 20 were healthy controls.

The paper as a whole reports these results and caveats: The highest TCR clonal expansion was observed in HAM/TSP patients, whereas the lowest was observed in MS patients, even when compared with healthy controls. The MS cluster was not associated with any clinical or MRI features, and the authors stated that larger cohorts are needed. Expanded clones from different subjects shared no identical CDR3 amino acid sequences, which suggests that TCR-beta repertoires were private in all groups. In a phylogenetic analysis, the repertoires of 18 out of 34 MS patients fell into a single cluster of related CDR3 sequences, pointing to a possible signature at the repertoire level.

cDNA was synthesized by template-switch 5'RACE using a primer with a 10-nucleotide random unique molecular identifier that tagged each TCR transcript. Each sequencing run produced over 170 million TCR-beta sequences covering 15-18 subjects. The RNeasy kit was used for extraction of total RNA. The KAPA Real-time Library Amplification kit was used to amplify TCR-beta VDJ regions with primers targeting the TCR constant region and the 5'RACE anchor. Sample indexes and Illumina adaptors were added in a first PCR, and a second PCR then increased library yield. After purification with Ampure beads, the TCR product of roughly 650 bp was size-selected on a 2% E-gel SizeSelection system. Before pooling, libraries had their quality checked on a Bioanalyzer, their concentration measured with Qubit, and their quantity determined with the Kapa Library Quantification kit. Paired-end 2 x 150 bp sequencing of the libraries was performed on an Illumina HiSeq 2500. To increase sequence diversity, about 25-31% phiX was spiked into each library pool. The source study handled its data this way. Quality-filtered reads were processed with the UMI-based MiGEC pipeline, and over 75% of raw TCR sequences were removed by the MiGEC pipeline during error correction. VDJ genes were aligned to IMGT germline references, and clonotypes were defined by unique CDR3 amino acid sequence plus V-J genes. Clonal expansion, Shannon diversity, and CDR3 relatedness (CalcPairwiseDistances, ClusterSamples) were evaluated with VDJtools, and phylogenetic trees were built with CLCbio workbench. A clone was classed as expanded if it had 8 or more unique UMIs, a cutoff based on coefficient-of-variation modelling across technical triplicates. In-frame beta chains were kept once TCRdb had trimmed the public reads at Q25 with fastp and called clones with MiXCR. For every CDR3 protein sequence, its rows merge into one entry that carries the most common genes and DNA. These V and J calls are TCRdb output, not the study's own analysis. The sample table records roughly 88,000 distinct CDR3 sequences; under 4.5% of these occur just once. The ten largest make up about 2.9% of the sample.

The clonotype was recovered from a woman in her forties or fifties with multiple sclerosis. The rearranged chain carries TRBV20-1 and TRBJ2-3; TRBD1 fits 8 bases in the junction. The specimen sequenced was PBMCs. The CDR3 region: CSARGTGSTDTQYF. At the DNA level, the sequence is TGCAGTGCTAGAGGGACAGGGTCCACAGATACGCAGTATTTT.